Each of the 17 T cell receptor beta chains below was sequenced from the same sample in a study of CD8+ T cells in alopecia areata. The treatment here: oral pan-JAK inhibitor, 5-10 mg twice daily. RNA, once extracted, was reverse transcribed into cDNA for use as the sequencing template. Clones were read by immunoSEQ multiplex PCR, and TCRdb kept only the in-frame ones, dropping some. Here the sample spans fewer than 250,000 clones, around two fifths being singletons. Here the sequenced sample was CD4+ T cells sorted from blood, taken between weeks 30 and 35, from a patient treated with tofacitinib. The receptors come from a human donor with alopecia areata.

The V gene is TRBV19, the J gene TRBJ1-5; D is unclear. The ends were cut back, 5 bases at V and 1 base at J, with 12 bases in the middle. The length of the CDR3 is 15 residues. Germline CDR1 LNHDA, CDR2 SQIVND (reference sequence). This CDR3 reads CASSEQANSNQPQHF. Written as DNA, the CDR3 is TGTGCCAGTAGTGAGCAGGCCAACAGCAATCAGCCCCAGCATTTT.

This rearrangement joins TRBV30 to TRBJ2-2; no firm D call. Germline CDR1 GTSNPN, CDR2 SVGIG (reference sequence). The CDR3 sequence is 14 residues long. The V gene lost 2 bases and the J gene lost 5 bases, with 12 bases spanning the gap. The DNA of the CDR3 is TGTGCCTGGAGTAAAGAGATGGTTACCGGGGAGCTGTTTTTT. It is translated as CAWSKEMVTGELFF.

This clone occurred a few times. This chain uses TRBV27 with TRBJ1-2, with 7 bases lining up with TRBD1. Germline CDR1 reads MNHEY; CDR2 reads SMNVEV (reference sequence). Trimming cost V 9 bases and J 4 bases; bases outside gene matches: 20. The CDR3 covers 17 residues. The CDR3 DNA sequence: TGTGCCAGTTCCAGTCGCCCGACAGGGAATGACGGCTATGGCTACACCTTC. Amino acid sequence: CASSSRPTGNDGYGYTF.

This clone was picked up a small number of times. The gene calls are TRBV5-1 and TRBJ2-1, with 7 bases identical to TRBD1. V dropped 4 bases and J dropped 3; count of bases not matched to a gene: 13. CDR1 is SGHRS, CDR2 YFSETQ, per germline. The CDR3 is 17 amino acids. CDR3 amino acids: CASSPRIDREYYNEQFF. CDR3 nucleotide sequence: TGCGCCAGCAGCCCCAGAATTGACAGGGAATACTACAATGAGCAGTTCTTC.

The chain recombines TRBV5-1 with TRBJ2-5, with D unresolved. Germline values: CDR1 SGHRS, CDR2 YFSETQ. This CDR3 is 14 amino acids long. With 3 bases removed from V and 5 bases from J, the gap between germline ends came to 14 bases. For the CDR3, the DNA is TGCGCCAGCAGCTCGACCACGAACCGGGAGACCCAGTACTTC. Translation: CASSSTTNRETQYF.

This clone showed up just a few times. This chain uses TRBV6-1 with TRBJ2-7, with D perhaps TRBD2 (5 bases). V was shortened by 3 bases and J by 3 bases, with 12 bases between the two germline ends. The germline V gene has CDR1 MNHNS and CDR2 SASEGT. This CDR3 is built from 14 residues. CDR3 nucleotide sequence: TGTGCCAGCAGTGACGGGATCAAGATCTACGAGCAGTACTTC. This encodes CASSDGIKIYEQYF.

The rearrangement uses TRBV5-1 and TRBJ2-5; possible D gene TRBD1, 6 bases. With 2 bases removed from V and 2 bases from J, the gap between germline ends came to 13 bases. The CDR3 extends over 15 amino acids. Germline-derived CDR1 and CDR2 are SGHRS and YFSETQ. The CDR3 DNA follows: TGCGCCAGCAGCTTACAGGGTCGACGGCAAGAGACCCAGTACTTC. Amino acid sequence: CASSLQGRRQETQYF.

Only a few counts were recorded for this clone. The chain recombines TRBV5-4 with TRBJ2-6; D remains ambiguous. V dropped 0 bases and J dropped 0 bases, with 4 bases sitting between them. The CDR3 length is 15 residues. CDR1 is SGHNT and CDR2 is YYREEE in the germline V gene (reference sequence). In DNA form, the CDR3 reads TGTGCCAGCAGCTTGGTCGGCTCTGGGGCCAACGTCCTGACTTTC. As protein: CASSLVGSGANVLTF.

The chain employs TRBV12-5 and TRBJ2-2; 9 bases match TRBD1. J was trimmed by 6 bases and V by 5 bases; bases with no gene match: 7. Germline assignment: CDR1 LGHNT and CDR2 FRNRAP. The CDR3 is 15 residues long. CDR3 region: CASGTDRGEAGELFF. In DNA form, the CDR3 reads TGTGCTAGTGGTACGGACAGGGGAGAGGCCGGGGAGCTGTTTTTT.

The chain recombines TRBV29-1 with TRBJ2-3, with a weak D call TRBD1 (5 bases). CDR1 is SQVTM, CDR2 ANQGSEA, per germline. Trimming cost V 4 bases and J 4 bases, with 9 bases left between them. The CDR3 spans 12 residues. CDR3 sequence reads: CSVGRVADTQYF. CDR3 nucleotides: TGCAGCGTTGGCAGGGTGGCAGATACGCAGTATTTT.

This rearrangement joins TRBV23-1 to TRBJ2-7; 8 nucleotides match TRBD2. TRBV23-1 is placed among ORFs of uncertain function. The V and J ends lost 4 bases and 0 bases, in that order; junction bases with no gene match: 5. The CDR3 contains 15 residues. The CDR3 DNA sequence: TGCGCCAGCAGTCCGGAGCGGGAGTCCTCCTACGAGCAGTACTTC. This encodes CASSPERESSYEQYF.

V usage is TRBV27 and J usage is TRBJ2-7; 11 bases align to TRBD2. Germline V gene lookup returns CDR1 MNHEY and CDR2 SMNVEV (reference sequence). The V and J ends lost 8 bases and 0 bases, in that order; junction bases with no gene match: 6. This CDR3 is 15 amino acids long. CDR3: CASRRTSGFSYEQYF. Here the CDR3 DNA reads TGTGCCAGCCGCCGGACTAGCGGGTTCTCCTACGAGCAGTACTTC.

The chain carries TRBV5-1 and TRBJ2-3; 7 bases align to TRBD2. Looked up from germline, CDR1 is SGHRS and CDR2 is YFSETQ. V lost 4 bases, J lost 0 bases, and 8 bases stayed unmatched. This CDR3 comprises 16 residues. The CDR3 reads CASSLTSVVSTDTQYF. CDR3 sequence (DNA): TGCGCCAGCAGCCTTACTAGCGTGGTTAGCACAGATACGCAGTATTTT.

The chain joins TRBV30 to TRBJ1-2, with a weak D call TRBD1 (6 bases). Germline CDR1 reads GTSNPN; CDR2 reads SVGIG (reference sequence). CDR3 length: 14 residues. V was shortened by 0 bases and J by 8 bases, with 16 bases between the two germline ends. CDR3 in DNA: TGTGCCTGGAGTGTTTTAACAGGGCCTAGGGGCTACACCTTC. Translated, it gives CAWSVLTGPRGYTF.

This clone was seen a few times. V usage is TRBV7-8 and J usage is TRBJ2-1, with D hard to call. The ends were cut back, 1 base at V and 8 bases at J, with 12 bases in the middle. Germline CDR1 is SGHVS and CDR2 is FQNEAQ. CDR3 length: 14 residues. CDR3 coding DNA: TGTGCCAGCAGCTTAGATCGGGCTTACGATGAGCAGTTCTTC. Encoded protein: CASSLDRAYDEQFF.

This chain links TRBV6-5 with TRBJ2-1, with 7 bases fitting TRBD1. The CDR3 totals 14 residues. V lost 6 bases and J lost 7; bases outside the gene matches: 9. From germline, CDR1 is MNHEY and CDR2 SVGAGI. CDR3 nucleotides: TGTGCCAGCAGACGGGACAGTACATCAAATGAGCAGTTCTTC. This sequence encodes CASRRDSTSNEQFF.

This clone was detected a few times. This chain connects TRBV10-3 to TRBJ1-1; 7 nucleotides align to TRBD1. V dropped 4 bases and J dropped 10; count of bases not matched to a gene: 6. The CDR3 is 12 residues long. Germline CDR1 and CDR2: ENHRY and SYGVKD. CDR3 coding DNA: TGTGCCATCAGTGTTCCACAGGGGCGAGCTTTCTTT. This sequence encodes CAISVPQGRAFF.